This paragraph covers one T cell receptor beta chain sequence. These data are taken from a study of T cells expressing NK-cell markers. Study-wide context: Sequencing of TCR beta repertoires drew on sorted CD3+CD56+NKG2C+, CD3+CD56+NKG2C- and CD3+CD56-NKG2C+ T cells.

This CDR3 comprises 14 residues. CDR1 and CDR2 (germline): LGHNA, YSLEER. 5'RACE template switching built TCR beta cDNA with unique molecular identifiers. One entry per CDR3 protein, without DNA, is what TCRdb gives after re-calling the 5' RACE reads. The listing contains under 500,000 distinct CDR3 sequences. Source material: blood T cells: a sorted CD56 or NKG2C T cell subset, CD4+ or CD8+ T cells, or bulk PBMC T cells (not recorded which). The chain couples TRBV4-3 to TRBJ2-1. The TCR sequence derives from a woman aged 18 to 69 in good health. The CDR3 protein is CASSWAISYNEQFF.